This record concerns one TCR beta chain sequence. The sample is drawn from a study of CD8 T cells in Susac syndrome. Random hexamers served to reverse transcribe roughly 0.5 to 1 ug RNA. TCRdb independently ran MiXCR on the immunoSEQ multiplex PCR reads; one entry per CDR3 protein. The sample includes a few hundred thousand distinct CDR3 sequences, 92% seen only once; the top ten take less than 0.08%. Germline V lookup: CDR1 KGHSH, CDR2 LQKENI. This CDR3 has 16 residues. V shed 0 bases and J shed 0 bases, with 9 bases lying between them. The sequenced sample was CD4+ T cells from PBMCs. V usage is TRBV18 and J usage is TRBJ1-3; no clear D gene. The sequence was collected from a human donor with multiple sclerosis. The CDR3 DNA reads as TGTGCCAGCTCACCACCGAGACTCGGCTCTGGAAACACCATATATTTT. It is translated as CASSPPRLGSGNTIYF.